This T cell receptor (beta chain) was captured in a study of T-cell reconstitution after alpha-beta-depleted transplantation in children. The CDR3 covers 14 residues. CDR1 is DFQATT, CDR2 SNEGSKA, per germline (reference sequence). J lost 4 bases, V lost 6 bases, and 9 bases had no gene match. Unique molecular identifiers were incorporated into the prepared TCRbeta library. TCRdb analysed the PCR reads with MiXCR anew, one entry per CDR3 protein. There are roughly 500,000 distinct CDR3 sequences in the sample; approximately 16% occur only once, and around 3.3% lies in the top ten. Here the sequenced sample was PBMCs from the stem cell graft donor, taken from the stem cell graft. The TCR comes from a human donor who donated a stem cell graft to a child with acute lymphoblastic leukemia. The rearrangement links TRBV20-1 to TRBJ1-5; TRBD1 matches at 7 bases. The CDR3 DNA reads TGCAGTGCCTCCCCCGACAGGGTGAATCAGCCCCAGCATTTT. As protein: CSASPDRVNQPQHF.